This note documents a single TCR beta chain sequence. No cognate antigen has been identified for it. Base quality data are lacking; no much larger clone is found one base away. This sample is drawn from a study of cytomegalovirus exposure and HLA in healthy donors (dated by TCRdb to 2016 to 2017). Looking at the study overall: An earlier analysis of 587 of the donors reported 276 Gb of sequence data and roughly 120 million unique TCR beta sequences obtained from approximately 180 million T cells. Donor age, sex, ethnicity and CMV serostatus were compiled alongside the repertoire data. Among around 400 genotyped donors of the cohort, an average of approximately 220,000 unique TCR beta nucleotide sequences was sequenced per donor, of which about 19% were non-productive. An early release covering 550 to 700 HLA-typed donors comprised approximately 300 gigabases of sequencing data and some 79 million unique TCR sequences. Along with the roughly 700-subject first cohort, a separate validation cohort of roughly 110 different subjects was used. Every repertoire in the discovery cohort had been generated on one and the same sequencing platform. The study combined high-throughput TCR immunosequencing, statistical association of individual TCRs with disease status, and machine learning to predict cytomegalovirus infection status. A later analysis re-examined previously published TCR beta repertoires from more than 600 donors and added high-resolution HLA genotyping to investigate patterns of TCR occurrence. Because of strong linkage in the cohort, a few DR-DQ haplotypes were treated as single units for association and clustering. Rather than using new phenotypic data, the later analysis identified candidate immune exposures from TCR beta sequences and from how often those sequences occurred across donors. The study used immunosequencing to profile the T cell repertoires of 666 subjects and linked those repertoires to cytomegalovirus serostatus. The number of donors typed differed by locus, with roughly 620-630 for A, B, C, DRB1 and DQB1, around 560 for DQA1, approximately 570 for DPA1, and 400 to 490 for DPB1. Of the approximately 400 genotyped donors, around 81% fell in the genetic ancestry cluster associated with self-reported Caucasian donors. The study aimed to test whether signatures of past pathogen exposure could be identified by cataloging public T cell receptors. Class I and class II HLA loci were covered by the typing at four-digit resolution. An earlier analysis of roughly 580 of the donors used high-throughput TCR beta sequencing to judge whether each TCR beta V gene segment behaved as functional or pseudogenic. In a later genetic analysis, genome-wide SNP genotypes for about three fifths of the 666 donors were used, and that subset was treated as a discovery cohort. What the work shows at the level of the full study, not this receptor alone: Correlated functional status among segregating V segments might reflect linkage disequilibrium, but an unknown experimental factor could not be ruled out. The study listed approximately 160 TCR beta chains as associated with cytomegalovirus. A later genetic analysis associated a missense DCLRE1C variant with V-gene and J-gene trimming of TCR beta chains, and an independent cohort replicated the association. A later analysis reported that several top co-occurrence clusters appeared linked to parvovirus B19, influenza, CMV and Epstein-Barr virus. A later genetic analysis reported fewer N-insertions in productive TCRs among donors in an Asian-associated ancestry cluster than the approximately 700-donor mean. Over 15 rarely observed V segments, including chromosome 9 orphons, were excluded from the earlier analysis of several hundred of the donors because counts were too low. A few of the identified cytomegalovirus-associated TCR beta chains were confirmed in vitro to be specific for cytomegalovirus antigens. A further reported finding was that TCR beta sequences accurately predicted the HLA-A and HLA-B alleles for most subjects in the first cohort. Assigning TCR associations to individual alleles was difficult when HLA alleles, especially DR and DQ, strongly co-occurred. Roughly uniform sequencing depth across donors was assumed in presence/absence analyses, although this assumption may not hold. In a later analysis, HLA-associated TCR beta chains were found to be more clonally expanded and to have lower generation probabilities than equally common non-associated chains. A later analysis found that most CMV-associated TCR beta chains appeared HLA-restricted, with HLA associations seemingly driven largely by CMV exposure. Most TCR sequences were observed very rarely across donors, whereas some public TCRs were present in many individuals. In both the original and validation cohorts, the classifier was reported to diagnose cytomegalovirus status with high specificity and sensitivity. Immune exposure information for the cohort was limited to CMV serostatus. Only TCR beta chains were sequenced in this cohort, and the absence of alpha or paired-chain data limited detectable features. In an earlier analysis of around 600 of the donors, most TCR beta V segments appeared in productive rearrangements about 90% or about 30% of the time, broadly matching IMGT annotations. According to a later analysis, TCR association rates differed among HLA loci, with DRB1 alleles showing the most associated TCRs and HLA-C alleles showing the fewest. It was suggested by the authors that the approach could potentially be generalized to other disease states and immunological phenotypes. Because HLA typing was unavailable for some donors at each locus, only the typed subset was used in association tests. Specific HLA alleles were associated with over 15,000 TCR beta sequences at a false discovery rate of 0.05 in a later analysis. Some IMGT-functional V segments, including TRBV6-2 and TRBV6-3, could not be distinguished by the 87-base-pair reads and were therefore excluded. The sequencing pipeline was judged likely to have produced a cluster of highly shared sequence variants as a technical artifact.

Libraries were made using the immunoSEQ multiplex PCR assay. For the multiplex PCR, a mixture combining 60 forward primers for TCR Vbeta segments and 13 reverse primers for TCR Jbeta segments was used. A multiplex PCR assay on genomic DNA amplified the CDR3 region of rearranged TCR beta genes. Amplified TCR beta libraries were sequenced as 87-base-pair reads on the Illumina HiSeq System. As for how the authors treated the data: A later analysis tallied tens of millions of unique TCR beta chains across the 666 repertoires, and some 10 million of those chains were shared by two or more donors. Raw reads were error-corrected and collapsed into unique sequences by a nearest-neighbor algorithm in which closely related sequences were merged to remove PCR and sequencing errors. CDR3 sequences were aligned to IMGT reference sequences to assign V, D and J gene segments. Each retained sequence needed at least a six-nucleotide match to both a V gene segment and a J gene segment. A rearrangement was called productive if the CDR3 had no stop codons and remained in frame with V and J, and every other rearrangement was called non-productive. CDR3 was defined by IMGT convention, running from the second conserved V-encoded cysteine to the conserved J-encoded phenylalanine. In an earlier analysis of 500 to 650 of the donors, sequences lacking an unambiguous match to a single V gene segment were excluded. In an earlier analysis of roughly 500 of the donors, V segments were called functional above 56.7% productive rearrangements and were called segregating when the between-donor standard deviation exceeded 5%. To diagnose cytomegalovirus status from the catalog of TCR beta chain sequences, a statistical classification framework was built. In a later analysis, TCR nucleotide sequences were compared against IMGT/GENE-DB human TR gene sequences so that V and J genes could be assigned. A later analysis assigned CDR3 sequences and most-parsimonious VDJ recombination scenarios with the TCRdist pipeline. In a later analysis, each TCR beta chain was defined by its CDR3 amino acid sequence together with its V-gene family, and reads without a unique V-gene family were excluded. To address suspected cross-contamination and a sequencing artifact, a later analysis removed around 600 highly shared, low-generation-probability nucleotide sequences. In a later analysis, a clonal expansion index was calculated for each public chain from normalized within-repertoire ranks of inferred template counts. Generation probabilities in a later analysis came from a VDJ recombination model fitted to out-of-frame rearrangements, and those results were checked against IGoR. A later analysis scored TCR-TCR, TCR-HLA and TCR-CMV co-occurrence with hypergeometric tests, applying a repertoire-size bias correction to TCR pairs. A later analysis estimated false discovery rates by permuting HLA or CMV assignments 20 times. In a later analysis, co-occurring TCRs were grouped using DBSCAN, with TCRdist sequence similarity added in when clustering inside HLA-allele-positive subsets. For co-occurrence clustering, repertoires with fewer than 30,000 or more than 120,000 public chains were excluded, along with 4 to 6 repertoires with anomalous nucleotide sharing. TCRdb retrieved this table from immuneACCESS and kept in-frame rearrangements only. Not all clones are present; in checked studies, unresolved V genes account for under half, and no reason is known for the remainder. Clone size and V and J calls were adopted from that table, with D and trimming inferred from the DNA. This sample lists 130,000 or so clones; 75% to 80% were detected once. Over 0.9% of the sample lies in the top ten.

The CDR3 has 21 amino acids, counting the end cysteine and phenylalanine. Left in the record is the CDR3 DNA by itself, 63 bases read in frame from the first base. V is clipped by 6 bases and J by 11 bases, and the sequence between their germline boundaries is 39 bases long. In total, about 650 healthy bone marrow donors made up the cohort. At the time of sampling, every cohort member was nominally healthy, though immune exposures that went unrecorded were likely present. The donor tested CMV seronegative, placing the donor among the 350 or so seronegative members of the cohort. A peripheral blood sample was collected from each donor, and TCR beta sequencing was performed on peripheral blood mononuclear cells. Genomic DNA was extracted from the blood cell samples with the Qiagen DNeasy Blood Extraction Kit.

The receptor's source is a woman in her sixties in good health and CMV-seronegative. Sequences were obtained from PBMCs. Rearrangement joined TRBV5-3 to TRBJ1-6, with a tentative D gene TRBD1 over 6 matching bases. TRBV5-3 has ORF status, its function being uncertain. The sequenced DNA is TGTGCCAGAACCGAACGAGCCCCGGTTGGGGGCGCGCTCTTTAGTATGGCACCCCTCCACTTT. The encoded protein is CARTERAPVGGALFSMAPLHF.